Listed here is a single T cell receptor beta chain. V lost 1 base and J lost 2, with 15 bases in between. Germline lookup yields CDR1 MGHRA and CDR2 YSYEKL. The CDR3 loop spans 17 amino acids. This sample is drawn from a study of cytomegalovirus exposure and HLA in healthy donors. This PCR relied on a set of 60 Vbeta primers and 13 Jbeta primers. Repertoires were generated with immunoSEQ multiplex PCR, while TCRdb's copy carries only in-frame clones and drops some. Of 150,000 to 200,000 clones detected, around 80% appear once; the ten largest clones hold about 1.7%. Sequencing was carried out using PBMCs. The receptor's source is a man younger than 35 in good health and CMV-seronegative. The genes are TRBV4-1 and TRBJ1-3; D is uncertain. CDR3 DNA sequence: TGCGCCAGCAGCCAAGCCACGGGCTCGGGAACTGGAAACACCATATATTTT. Translation gives CASSQATGSGTGNTIYF.